The clone carrying this TCR beta chain came up many times. The antigen remains unidentified. This sample stems from a study of neurological immune-mediated disorders. Findings of the study overall: In HTLV-1-associated myelopathy, TCR clonal expansion was greatest, and in multiple sclerosis it was least, below healthy controls.

The healthy controls volunteered at a blood bank in Maryland, USA. The method for making cDNA was 5'RACE, and it used 10-nucleotide random UMIs. Every sequencing run generated in excess of 160 million TCR-beta sequences. These sequences covered 15-18 subjects. A single record per CDR3 protein comes from TCRdb applying MiXCR to the 5' RACE reads. The table shows 80,000 or so distinct CDR3 sequences, with roughly 9.5% occurring only once. Source material: PBMCs. The source is a man aged 45-60 years in good health.

For the CDR3, the DNA is TGCAGTGCGTACGACCATAGCGGGAGGGCCTACGAGCAGTACTTC. Its protein is CSAYDHSGRAYEQYF. The genes are TRBV20-1 and TRBJ2-7; 11 bases fit TRBD2. This CDR3 has 15 amino acids. V lost 6 bases and J lost 2; bases outside the gene matches: 9. In germline, CDR1 is DFQATT, CDR2 SNEGSKA (reference sequence).